The 3 T cell receptor beta chains listed next were all sequenced from one sample in a study of CD8+ T cells in alopecia areata. Treatment: oral pan-JAK inhibitor, 5-10 mg twice daily. RNA was isolated and reverse transcribed to cDNA, the sequencing template. Method: immunoSEQ multiplex PCR; TCRdb's copy keeps in-frame clones and lacks some. The sample comprises 130,000 to 150,000 clones, roughly 80% of which are singletons, and about 25% rests with the top ten. The sample was CD8+ T cells sorted from blood, taken at week 4, from a patient treated with tofacitinib. The receptors were gathered from a human donor with alopecia areata.

About this clone itself: Other DNA sequences from this sample encode an identical CDR3 as well. V usage is TRBV2 and J usage is TRBJ2-4; no reliable D call. The CDR3 is 16 amino acids. Germline values: CDR1 SNHLY, CDR2 FYNNEI. The ends were cut back, 1 base at V and 0 bases at J, with 10 bases in the middle. The CDR3 coding sequence is TGTGCCAGCAGTGAAGTCGGACGTCTAGCCAAAAACATTCAGTACTTC. Translated, it gives CASSEVGRLAKNIQYF.

The J gene is TRBJ2-7, the V gene TRBV7-9, with D unresolved. This CDR3 has 12 amino acids. Germline CDR1 is SEHNR and CDR2 is FQNEAQ (reference sequence). Trimming shortened V by 2 bases and J by 4 bases, and 6 bases separated the two germline ends. The DNA for the CDR3 is TGTGCCAGCAGCTTAAGAGCTTACGAGCAGTACTTC. Translating it yields CASSLRAYEQYF.

The chain links TRBV11-2 to TRBJ2-5; 12 nucleotides line up with TRBD2. The CDR3 has 16 residues. Germline-derived CDR1 and CDR2 are SGHAT and FQNNGV. Germline trimming cut 7 bases from V and 0 bases from J; bases unmatched to any gene: 6. In nucleotides, the CDR3 is TGTGCCAGCAAGACTAGCGGGGGCCTGTACCAAGAGACCCAGTACTTC. It translates to CASKTSGGLYQETQYF.